In its sample, the clone carrying this T cell receptor (beta chain) was seen many times. TCRdb re-called the 5' RACE reads through MiXCR, storing one row per CDR3 protein. The sample has 600,000 to 700,000 distinct CDR3 sequences; around 20% are singletons. These data come from a study of identical twins. These data were also reused for a study on T cells expressing NK-cell markers.

This clonotype was obtained from a woman aged 18 to 35 in good health. Sequences were obtained from PBMCs.

In DNA, the CDR3 is TGTGCCACCGGGGAGGGACAGGGTTTGAATGAGCAGTTCTTC. It is translated as CATGEGQGLNEQFF. V usage is TRBV15 and J usage is TRBJ2-1; TRBD1 aligns across 9 bases. Germline V gene sequence: CDR1 LNHNV, CDR2 YYDKDF (reference sequence). This CDR3 contains 14 residues. V dropped 8 bases and J dropped 7; count of bases not matched to a gene: 9.